Listed below are T cell receptor beta chains from one sample, sequenced in a study of T cells in Graves' hyperthyroidism and ophthalmopathy. MiXCR, run by TCRdb on the multiplex PCR reads, gives a single entry per CDR3 protein. The table has about 500,000 distinct CDR3 sequences, about 46% seen once. The specimen was peripheral blood or thyroid tissue (not recorded which). All receptors derive from an adult woman with Graves' disease, either hyperthyroidism or ophthalmopathy (not recorded which). CDR3s include the opening cysteine and the closing phenylalanine or tryptophan. Fields, in order: V gene, clone size, J gene, D gene, CDR3 protein, CDR3 DNA. D genes are given only for firm matches. Clone size is stated in some rows and not others, as once, few, many or a class when expanded.

TRBV29-1,many,TRBJ2-2,TRBD2,CSVGVAGGPTGELFF,TGCAGCGTTGGGGTAGCGGGAGGGCCGACCGGGGAGCTGTTTTTT
TRBV7-3,many,TRBJ2-5,TRBD1,CASSDRGDTQYF,TGTGCCAGCTCGGACAGGGGAGATACCCAGTACTTC
TRBV28,.,TRBJ2-5,.,CATPVNFWWKTQYF,TGTGCCACCCCGGTGAACTTTTGGTGGAAGACCCAGTACTTC
TRBV5-1,.,TRBJ1-2,.,CASSWATGYYGHTF,TGCGCCAGCAGCTGGGCCACAGGCTACTATGGCCACACCTTC
TRBV5-1,.,TRBJ2-5,.,CASSFTGETQYF,TGCGCCAGCAGCTTCACAGGGGAGACCCAGTACTTC
TRBV7-8,.,TRBJ2-7,.,CASSLIREMMQYF,TGTGCCAGCAGCTTGATCAGGGAGATGATGCAGTACTTC
TRBV7-9,.,TRBJ1-1,TRBD1,CALERRDSENTEAFF,TGTGCCCTCGAGAGAAGGGACAGTGAGAACACTGAAGCTTTCTTT
TRBV7-3,many,TRBJ1-5,.,CASSVGVNQPQHF,TGTGCCAGCTCCGTTGGGGTAAATCAGCCCCAGCATTTT
TRBV3-1,.,TRBJ1-1,.,CASSKGQPGAEAFF,TGTGCCAGCAGTAAAGGACAGCCGGGCGCTGAAGCTTTCTTT
TRBV15,.,TRBJ2-7,.,CATSRDNLAGPYEQYF,TGTGCCACCAGCAGAGATAACCTGGCAGGGCCCTACGAGCAGTACTTC
TRBV11-2,once,TRBJ1-5,.,CASSTTGFYGNQPQHF,TGTGCCAGCAGCACAACAGGGTTCTATGGCAATCAGCCCCAGCATTTT
TRBV29-1,.,TRBJ2-7,.,CSSREGETNEQYF,TGCAGCAGTCGCGAGGGGGAGACGAACGAGCAGTACTTC
TRBV6-6,many,TRBJ1-2,TRBD1,CTSQGGQGERGYTF,TGTACCTCGCAGGGGGGACAGGGTGAGCGAGGCTACACCTTC
TRBV12-3/TRBV12-4,.,TRBJ1-4,.,CASSSSGADNEKLFF,TGTGCCAGCAGCTCCTCGGGGGCCGATAATGAAAAACTGTTTTTT
TRBV6-5,many,TRBJ1-1,TRBD1,CASSYSGQGWTEAFF,TGTGCCAGCAGTTACTCTGGACAGGGTTGGACTGAAGCTTTCTTT
TRBV29-1,.,TRBJ1-6,TRBD1,CSVEGGTVYEQYSGTGGAGSPLHF,TGCAGCGTTGAAGGGGGAACAGTGTACGAGCAGTACTCCGGGACAGGGGGCGCGGGCTCACCCCTCCACTTT
TRBV2,many,TRBJ2-7,.,CASSESRSSYEQYF,TGTGCCAGCAGTGAATCCCGAAGCTCCTACGAGCAGTACTTC
TRBV29-1,many,TRBJ1-1,.,CSVEGGNTEAFF,TGCAGCGTTGAAGGGGGGAACACTGAAGCTTTCTTT
TRBV3-1,.,TRBJ1-1,.,CASSQDAGNTEAFF,TGTGCCAGCAGCCAAGATGCAGGGAACACTGAAGCTTTCTTT
TRBV6-2/TRBV6-3,many,TRBJ2-7,.,CASSYSLISYEQYF,TGTGCCAGCAGTTACTCGCTGATCTCCTACGAGCAGTACTTC
TRBV6-1,.,TRBJ1-2,TRBD1,CANSAGGYGYTF,TGTGCCAACAGTGCAGGGGGCTATGGCTACACCTTC
TRBV29-1,.,TRBJ2-7,TRBD2,CSVAGLAGAYEQYF,TGCAGCGTGGCAGGACTAGCGGGGGCTTACGAGCAGTACTTC
TRBV2,.,TRBJ1-5,.,CASRRENQPQHF,TGTGCCAGCAGGAGGGAGAATCAGCCCCAGCATTTT
TRBV29-1,.,TRBJ2-7,.,CSVIPMGDDEQYF,TGCAGCGTGATTCCTATGGGGGATGACGAGCAGTACTTC
TRBV20-1,.,TRBJ1-5,.,CSASDRVGSNQPQHF,TGCAGTGCTAGTGACCGGGTCGGGAGCAATCAGCCCCAGCATTTT
TRBV10-3,.,TRBJ2-7,.,CAISELGSGHSYEQYF,TGTGCCATCAGTGAGTTGGGCTCGGGACACTCCTACGAGCAGTACTTC
TRBV6-6,.,TRBJ1-3,.,CASNQARGPKGNTIYF,TGTGCCAGCAACCAAGCCAGAGGGCCCAAAGGAAACACCATATATTTT
TRBV28,.,TRBJ2-7,TRBD2,CASSSLGEGGYEQYF,TGTGCCAGCAGCTCCCTAGGGGAGGGCGGGTACGAGCAGTACTTC
TRBV6-6,few,TRBJ2-7,.,CASSNPGLYEQYF,TGTGCCAGCAGTAACCCGGGTCTCTACGAGCAGTACTTC
TRBV6-2/TRBV6-3,.,TRBJ1-2,TRBD1,CASSLQGQGASGYTF,TGTGCCAGCAGTTTACAGGGACAGGGGGCGTCCGGCTACACCTTC
TRBV7-6,.,TRBJ2-6,TRBD1,CATTQIDRAWGANVLTF,TGTGCCACGACCCAAATTGACAGGGCTTGGGGGGCCAACGTCCTGACTTTC